The 3 T cell receptor beta chains below all came from one sample that was sequenced in a study of T cell responses to AZD1222 COVID-19 vaccine. Data came from immunoSEQ multiplex PCR; TCRdb stores just in-frame clones and leaves some out. The table includes approximately 89,000 clones, around 90% detected once. Sequenced material: peripheral blood, taken on day 0 of MenACWY control vaccination. These receptors all stem from an adult in good health.

The chain links TRBV18 to TRBJ2-7, with a tentative D call TRBD1 (5 bases). Germline CDR1 is KGHSH and CDR2 is LQKENI. There are 13 residues in the CDR3. V lost 11 bases and J lost 4, with 18 bases in between. The CDR3 DNA is TGTGCCGGGAACCAGGGAAGGGGATACGAGCAGTACTTC. Translating gives CAGNQGRGYEQYF.

V is TRBV6-5 and J is TRBJ1-1, with 9 bases aligning to TRBD1. The trim removed 7 bases at V and 13 bases at J, leaving 10 bases unmatched. The CDR3 extends over 12 amino acids. In germline, CDR1 is MNHEY, CDR2 SVGAGI. CDR3 region: CASTSGQGSDFF. The CDR3 DNA is TGTGCCAGCACCTCGGGACAGGGATCGGATTTCTTT.

V is TRBV5-6 and J is TRBJ1-1, with unresolved D. V was trimmed by 4 bases and J by 1 base, leaving 11 bases between them. CDR3 length equals 14 residues. From germline, CDR1 is SGHDT and CDR2 YYEEEE. The CDR3 DNA reads as TGTGCCAGCAGCCCGCCGGCAGCGAACACTGAAGCTTTCTTT. This translates into CASSPPAANTEAFF.